This is a list of T cell receptor beta chains from one sample in a study of T cells in tuberculosis. Profiled with immunoSEQ multiplex PCR; TCRdb holds only in-frame clones, not every one. The sample shows around 49,000 clones, 90% to 95% of them seen only once. The sample consisted of PBMCs, taken at tuberculosis diagnosis. All receptors derive from an adult with tuberculosis. Each CDR3 is given with its conserved first and last residue. The D gene is left open where the match is weak. Clone size appears in some rows only: once, few, many, or a class for an expanded clone.

j_call d_call clone_size v_call cdr3_nt cdr3_aa
TRBJ2-1 . . TRBV14 TGTGCCAGCAGCCTCCAATATGAGCAGTTCTTC CASSLQYEQFF
TRBJ2-7 . . TRBV11-2 TGTGCCAGCAGCTTAGGCGGGGACTACGAGCAGTACTTC CASSLGGDYEQYF
TRBJ2-1 . . TRBV13 TGTGCCAGCAGCTTAGCAGTATCCTACAATGAGCAGTTCTTC CASSLAVSYNEQFF
TRBJ2-2 TRBD1 once TRBV7-2 TGTGCCAGCAGCTTAAAACAGGGGGAGACCGGGGAGCTGTTTTTT CASSLKQGETGELFF
TRBJ2-7 . . TRBV30 TGTGCCTGGAACAGGGATACCTACGAGCAGTACTTC CAWNRDTYEQYF
TRBJ2-2 . . TRBV29-1 TGCAGCGTTGAAGTGCGGGGCACCGGGGAGCTGTTTTTT CSVEVRGTGELFF
TRBJ1-2 . . TRBV9 TGTGCCAGCAGCGTATCGTGGAGGGCGTATGGCTACACCTTC CASSVSWRAYGYTF
TRBJ1-4 . . TRBV6-6 TGTGCCAGCAGTTACCAAATGGGGGCAGACAATGAAAAACTGTTTTTT CASSYQMGADNEKLFF
TRBJ2-3 TRBD2 . TRBV19 TGTGCCAGTAGGGGCTGGGCGGGAGGCACAGATACGCAGTATTTT CASRGWAGGTDTQYF
TRBJ2-1 TRBD2 . TRBV28 TGTGCCAGCAGTTTGGCTGGACTAGCGGGAATCAATGAGCAGTTCTTC CASSLAGLAGINEQFF
TRBJ2-3 TRBD2 . TRBV7-6 TGTGCCAGCAGCAAGTCGGGACTAGCGGGAGTAGATACGCAGTATTTT CASSKSGLAGVDTQYF
TRBJ2-1 TRBD2 . TRBV7-9 TGTGCCAGCAGCTTAGGGACTAGCGGGGGGATCTCCTACAATGAGCAGTTCTTC CASSLGTSGGISYNEQFF
TRBJ2-5 TRBD2 . TRBV5-1 TGCGCCAGCAGGCGGACTAGCGGGATCCAAGAGACCCAGTACTTC CASRRTSGIQETQYF
TRBJ1-1 . . TRBV28 TGTGCCAGCAGTTTAGCCTCGACAGGAAGCTGGGCTTTCTTT CASSLASTGSWAFF
TRBJ1-1 TRBD1 . TRBV4-1 TGCGCCAGCAGCCCTGAAACGGGACAGCGGAACACTGAAGCTTTCTTT CASSPETGQRNTEAFF
TRBJ1-1 TRBD1 . TRBV30 TGTGCCTGGAGACCCCGGGACAGGGGGTCAGCTTTCTTT CAWRPRDRGSAFF
TRBJ1-1 . . TRBV5-1 TGCGCCAGCAGCTTGGGACAGTTCGGCGAAGCTTTCTTT CASSLGQFGEAFF
TRBJ1-2 . . TRBV19 TGTGCCAGTAGTTTTCAGGGCTATGGCTACACCTTC CASSFQGYGYTF
TRBJ1-5 TRBD1 . TRBV25-1 TGTGCCAGCAGTGGGGGGACAGGTAATCAGCCCCAGCATTTT CASSGGTGNQPQHF
TRBJ2-5 . . TRBV28 TGTGCCAGCAGTCGGGCCTTCGGGGACCAAGAGACCCAGTACTTC CASSRAFGDQETQYF
TRBJ2-3 . . TRBV5-1 TGCGCCAGCAGCTTTAATCTAATTCGCGCAGATACGCAGTATTTT CASSFNLIRADTQYF
TRBJ2-2 . . TRBV7-2 TGTGCCAGCAGCTTAGTTGCTAGGTCGAACACCGGGGAGCTGTTTTTT CASSLVARSNTGELFF
TRBJ2-7 . . TRBV11-1 TGTGCCAGCAGCAGGGGGTCGCAAGCCTACAAGCAGTACTTC CASSRGSQAYKQYF
TRBJ1-2 . . TRBV4-3 TGCGCCAGCAGCCCTAACAGGGCTGGATCGAATGGCTACACCTTC CASSPNRAGSNGYTF
TRBJ2-7 TRBD1 . TRBV5-1 TGCGCCAGCAGCTCGTATGGACAGGGTTACTCCTACGAGCAGTACTTC CASSSYGQGYSYEQYF
TRBJ2-2 TRBD2 . TRBV7-9 TGTGCCAGCAGCTTATTACTAGCGGGAGACACCGGGGAGCTGTTTTTT CASSLLLAGDTGELFF
TRBJ1-5 . . TRBV7-2 TGTGCCAGCAGCTTGGGGGGGATTTCGCTGCCCCAGCATTTT CASSLGGISLPQHF
TRBJ1-2 . . TRBV19 TGTGCCAGTAGTATAGACGGGTTCTTCTATGGCTACACCTTC CASSIDGFFYGYTF
TRBJ2-5 . . TRBV11-2 TGTGCCAGCAGCCGGGACACTAAAGAGACCCAGTACTTC CASSRDTKETQYF
TRBJ1-4 . . TRBV7-6 TGTGCCAGCAGTCCTTCGGGGGGGAGCCGCAATGAAAAACTGTTTTTT CASSPSGGSRNEKLFF
TRBJ1-1 TRBD1 . TRBV29-1 TGCAGCGTGCCCATCGGGGGACAGCCGAACACTGAAGCTTTCTTT CSVPIGGQPNTEAFF
TRBJ2-1 . . TRBV4-1 TGCGCCAGCAGCCAATCGGGAAGCGAGCAGTTCTTC CASSQSGSEQFF
TRBJ2-2 TRBD2 . TRBV7-8 TGTGCCAGCAGCCCGGCGGGAGGGCCCGCGACCCGGAGCACCGGGGAGCTGTTTTTT CASSPAGGPATRSTGELFF
TRBJ1-2 TRBD1 . TRBV4-2 TGTGCCAGCAGCCAAGAGGGGACAGACCGCTATGGCTACACCTTC CASSQEGTDRYGYTF
TRBJ2-7 TRBD1 . TRBV28 TGTGCCAGCAGGCTAGGACAGGGGACGGAGCAGTACTTC CASRLGQGTEQYF
TRBJ2-1 TRBD2 . TRBV5-4 TGTGCCAGCAGACCACTAGCGGGAGATGACAATGAGCAGTTCTTC CASRPLAGDDNEQFF
TRBJ2-7 . . TRBV7-2 TGTGCCAGCAAACCTTGGGAGTATTCCTACGAGCAGTACTTC CASKPWEYSYEQYF
TRBJ2-7 TRBD1 . TRBV27 TGTGCCAGCAGTTTAAAAGGACAGGGATTTTACGAGCAGTACTTC CASSLKGQGFYEQYF
TRBJ1-5 . . TRBV6-1 TGTGCCAGCATGAGGAGCGGGAATCAGCCCCAGCATTTT CASMRSGNQPQHF
TRBJ1-3 . . TRBV30 TGTGCCTGGACCCCCAGGGGAGCTGGAAACACCATATATTTT CAWTPRGAGNTIYF
TRBJ2-1 TRBD1 . TRBV7-9 TGTGCCAGCAGCCCCAGAGGGACAGGGAATGAGCAGTTCTTC CASSPRGTGNEQFF
TRBJ2-7 . . TRBV6-6 TGTGCCAGCAGTTACGACGGAGGCCCACCCAAGTACTTC CASSYDGGPPKYF
TRBJ2-2 TRBD2 . TRBV7-7 TGTGCTAGCAGCCAAGGACTAGTACCGAACACCGGGGAGCTGTTTTTT CASSQGLVPNTGELFF
TRBJ2-7 . . TRBV19 TGTGCCAGTAGTATAGGGTTCGGGGTCCTCTACGAGCAGTACTTC CASSIGFGVLYEQYF
TRBJ2-5 . . TRBV5-4 TGTGCCAGCAGCTCCGGGACAAAGCAAGAGACCCAGTACTTC CASSSGTKQETQYF
TRBJ2-1 TRBD1 once TRBV7-2 TGTGCCAGCAGCCGGGACAGCATAAATGAGCAGTTCTTC CASSRDSINEQFF
TRBJ1-1 . . TRBV30 TGTGCCTGGAGACGGGGGACGAACACTGAAGCTTTCTTT CAWRRGTNTEAFF
TRBJ1-1 . . TRBV27 TGTGCCAGCAGTTTACGCGGTAACACTGAAGCTTTCTTT CASSLRGNTEAFF
TRBJ2-7 . . TRBV7-9 TGTGCCAGCAGCTTTGATGGACTGGGGTACGAGCAGTACTTC CASSFDGLGYEQYF
TRBJ1-5 TRBD1 . TRBV28 TGTGCCAGCAGTTCAACAGGGGCCCATCAGCCCCAGCATTTT CASSSTGAHQPQHF
TRBJ2-5 TRBD1 . TRBV9 TGTGCCAGCAGCGACAGGGGGCAAGAGACCCAGTACTTC CASSDRGQETQYF
TRBJ2-3 TRBD2 . TRBV5-8 TGTGCCAGCAGCTTCCTAGCGGGAAAGGATACGCAGTATTTT CASSFLAGKDTQYF
TRBJ1-6 TRBD1 once TRBV6-5 TGTGCCAGCAGTTACTCAACAGGGGGAAATTCACCCCTCCACTTT CASSYSTGGNSPLHF
TRBJ2-7 TRBD2 . TRBV28 TGTGCCAGCAGTTTGGAAGCGGGAGGTTACGAGCAGTACTTC CASSLEAGGYEQYF